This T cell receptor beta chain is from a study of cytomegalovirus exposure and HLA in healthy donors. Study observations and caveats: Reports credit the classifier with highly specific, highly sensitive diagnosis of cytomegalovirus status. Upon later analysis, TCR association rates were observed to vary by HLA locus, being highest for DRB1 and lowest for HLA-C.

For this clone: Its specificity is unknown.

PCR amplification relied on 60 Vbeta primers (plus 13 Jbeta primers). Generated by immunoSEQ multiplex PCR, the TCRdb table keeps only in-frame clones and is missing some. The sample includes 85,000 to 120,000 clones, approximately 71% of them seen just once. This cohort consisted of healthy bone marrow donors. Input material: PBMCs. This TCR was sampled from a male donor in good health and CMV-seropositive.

The CDR3 nucleotides are TGTGCCAGCAGCCCAGCTGGGGGTAGCGGTGGAGATACGCAGTATTTT. The encoded protein is CASSPAGGSGGDTQYF. The rearrangement links TRBV28 to TRBJ2-3; tentative D call: TRBD2 (6 bases). CDR1 is MDHEN and CDR2 is SYDVKM in the germline V gene. Trimming left V 6 bases short and J 5 bases short, with 21 bases between. The CDR3 spans 16 residues. Full variable domain (missing parts from reference TRBV28 and TRBJ2-3): DVKVTQSSRYLVKRTGEKVFLECVQDMDHENMFWYRQDPGLGLRLIYFSYDVKMKEKGDIPEGYSVSREKKERFSLILESASTNQTSMYLCASSPAGGSGGDTQYFGPGTRLTVL.